Included here is one T cell receptor (beta chain) sequence, with context. With a J-beta primer mix and a sample-barcoded 5' primer, a second PCR ran 7 to 11 cycles. TCRdb reprocessed the 5' RACE reads with MiXCR, giving one entry per CDR3 protein. The sample has over 1,500,000 distinct CDR3 sequences, roughly 52% seen once; the top ten hold 2.1%. This sample stems from a study of blood T cells in healthy people across ages. Trimming took 6 bases from V and 0 from J, leaving 17 bases between them. CDR1 and CDR2 (germline): LGHNA, YNFKEQ. The CDR3 is 16 amino acids. Sample: blood. This TCR was sampled from a woman between 40 and 50 years old in good health. The chain couples TRBV4-2 to TRBJ1-1, with unresolved D. This CDR3 reads CASSQRAVQMNTEAFF. CDR3 coding DNA: TGTGCCAGCAGTCAAAGGGCGGTACAGATGAACACTGAAGCTTTCTTT.